Listed below are T cell receptor beta chains from one sample, sequenced in a study of CD8 T cells in Susac syndrome. TCRdb reanalysed the immunoSEQ multiplex PCR reads using MiXCR and keeps one entry per CDR3 protein. Here the sample spans about 71,000 distinct CDR3 sequences, just over 90% being singletons. Sequencing was performed on CD4+ T cells from PBMCs. Receptors were obtained from a human donor with Susac syndrome. Both conserved end residues are trimmed from each CDR3. Clone size is stated in some rows and not others, as once, few, many or a class when expanded.

clone size,J gene,V gene,CDR3 length,CDR3 protein
once,TRBJ2-7,TRBV7-9,16,ASSKRGSERMSSYEQY
few,TRBJ1-5,TRBV18,10,ASSPPGQPQH
-,TRBJ2-2,TRBV7-9,10,ASHRDLGELF
-,TRBJ1-3,TRBV5-1,13,ASSGGTISGNTIY
-,TRBJ2-5,TRBV27,12,ASSRGGAGETQY
-,TRBJ1-5,TRBV20-1,14,SARDLELDSRKPQH
-,TRBJ2-1,TRBV12-3/TRBV12-4,13,ASKGLVGLYNEQF
-,TRBJ2-5,TRBV4-1,19,ASSQFYPKTSGAMYQETQY
-,TRBJ2-3,TRBV7-9,12,ASSPTAGGDTQY
-,TRBJ1-6,TRBV6-6,11,ASSYSADSPLH
-,TRBJ1-2,TRBV28,11,ASSFMGWRGYT
-,TRBJ1-5,TRBV6-2/TRBV6-3,17,ASSQGGSTGQGWNKPQH
-,TRBJ1-4,TRBV12-3/TRBV12-4,11,ASSSQGREKLF
-,TRBJ1-1,TRBV5-6,13,ASSLRPRMNTEAF
-,TRBJ2-1,TRBV7-2,13,ASSLASFSNNEQF
once,TRBJ1-1,TRBV7-8,11,ASSLAEDTEAF
-,TRBJ1-5,TRBV6-6,14,ASRTDTGDSNQPQH